This T cell receptor (beta chain) was sequenced for a study of T cell changes during pregnancy in multiple sclerosis. The germline CDR1 and CDR2 sequences are KGHSH and LQKENI. The CDR3 is 15 residues long. Trimming shortened V by 6 bases and J by 2 bases, and 14 bases separated the two germline ends. This clone was detected only once. Profiling relied on immunoSEQ multiplex PCR, and the TCRdb table lists in-frame clones only, not all of them. The repertoire holds 50,000 to 75,000 clones, with roughly 91% as singletons. V gene TRBV18 combines with J gene TRBJ1-5, with D perhaps matching TRBD1 (5 bases). The source is a female donor in good health, enrolled as a control in a pregnancy study. The sequences come from peripheral blood, collected after pregnancy. In DNA, the CDR3 is TGTGCCAGCTCCGGCCAGGGAATCGGCAATCAGCCCCAGCATTTT. Translated: CASSGQGIGNQPQHF.